The clone carrying this T cell receptor beta chain was seen a few times. Its antigen is as yet unknown. Treatment indicated: approximately 9-day PBMC culture with coronavirus spike peptide pools or control peptides (ViraFEST assay). The sample belongs to a study of vaccination and CD4 T cells after COVID-19. Trimming took 5 bases from V and 3 from J; bases not matched to a gene: 4. The CDR3 covers 13 residues. The germline CDR1 and CDR2 sequences are SQVTM and ANQGSEA. CD4+ T cells that had been cultured provided DNA sequenced with the Oncomine TCR Beta short-read assay. In TCRdb, the PCR reads were re-called with MiXCR into one record per CDR3 protein. Among just under 20,000 distinct CDR3 sequences listed, 45% to 50% were seen once.

The source of this sequence is a human donor who had recovered from COVID-19. The rearrangement joins TRBV29-1 to TRBJ2-7; 10 nucleotides align to TRBD1. The sample was CD4+ T cells from blood, cultured in vitro, taken before SARS-CoV-2 vaccination. CDR3 nucleotides: TGCAGCGTTCGGACAGGGGGTTTCTACGAGCAGTACTTC. It yields the protein CSVRTGGFYEQYF.